A selection of T cell receptor beta chains follows, all from one sample in a study of CXCR3-negative and CXCR3-positive naive CD8 T cells. Reanalyzing the 5' RACE reads, TCRdb keeps one entry per CDR3 protein, without DNA. The sample has 150,000 to 180,000 distinct CDR3 sequences, and its top ten clones hold 0.45% to 0.55%. The sample consisted of naive CXCR3+ CD8+ T cells from blood. Source of these receptors: a human donor in good health. Some clones in this sample may be carry-over from other donors' samples. The CDR3 runs from the conserved cysteine through the conserved F or W. Fields, in order: V gene, J gene, CDR3 protein.

>TRBV7-9|TRBJ2-5
CASSPTLDQETQYF
>TRBV5-1|TRBJ2-7
CASSFTTGGPYEQYF
>TRBV29-1|TRBJ2-1
CSAKLAGGYNEQFF
>TRBV6-2/TRBV6-3|TRBJ2-1
CASEGLWTIGGAHSYNEQFF
>TRBV21-1|TRBJ2-2
CASSDFTGTGDSGELFF
>TRBV28|TRBJ2-2
CASSYDRRGARTGELFF
>TRBV29-1|TRBJ1-1
CSVDRKTEAFF
>TRBV7-9|TRBJ2-7
CASSSDSSYEQYF
>TRBV9|TRBJ1-5
CASSIGGQSSNQPQHF
>TRBV29-1|TRBJ2-4
CSVEDLHLAKNIQYF
>TRBV27|TRBJ2-3
CASSLLQLFGTGPTDTQYF
>TRBV21-1|TRBJ2-7
CASSKETRDRSIAQDYEQYF
>TRBV9|TRBJ2-7
CASSVEDGGAYEQYF
>TRBV20-1|TRBJ2-7
CSAPGTGIYEQYF
>TRBV20-1|TRBJ1-1
CSATGPYLFGTEAFF
>TRBV29-1|TRBJ2-5
CSVPGTGERSTKETQYF
>TRBV7-6|TRBJ2-2
CASSLGLNGELFF
>TRBV7-2|TRBJ2-5
CASSLVVAGGIQETQYF
>TRBV29-1|TRBJ2-7
CSVETPDGRPYEQYF
>TRBV30|TRBJ1-2
CALSGTGAAGDGYTF
>TRBV5-1|TRBJ2-1
CASSLTSGTPYNEQFF
>TRBV12-5|TRBJ1-5
CASGLVPLTAYQPQHF
>TRBV27|TRBJ2-4
CASRPGLAGLDIQYF
>TRBV5-5|TRBJ2-2
CASSWTGGFTGELFF
>TRBV6-4|TRBJ2-2
CASGDGLANTGELFF
>TRBV20-1|TRBJ2-1
CSARVIAGGPRSYNEQFF
>TRBV19|TRBJ1-1
CASRRDGYTEAFF
>TRBV7-6|TRBJ2-1
CASSFRDDNAQFF
>TRBV7-2|TRBJ2-3
CASSLSGADTQYF
>TRBV6-1|TRBJ2-1
CASSEAWVAGEQFF
>TRBV12-3/TRBV12-4|TRBJ2-1
CASSQLGTSGRNEQFF
>TRBV29-1|TRBJ2-2
CSAGGHNTGELFF
>TRBV28|TRBJ1-1
CASSLQGSTEAFF
>TRBV10-2|TRBJ2-7
CASSLDRFYEQYF
>TRBV6-6|TRBJ1-3
CASEQGPRGNTIYF
>TRBV15|TRBJ1-5
CATSKTTAGNQPQHF
>TRBV20-1|TRBJ2-3
CSARDLASGSSDTQYF
>TRBV11-2|TRBJ2-7
CASSLGTGSSYEQYF
>TRBV19|TRBJ2-1
CASSINRYNEQFF
>TRBV13|TRBJ1-2
CASSTTLDAANYGYTF
>TRBV29-1|TRBJ2-1
CSVEGQGYNEQFF
>TRBV29-1|TRBJ2-1
CSVGGIGQYLYNEQFF
>TRBV29-1|TRBJ1-5
CSFTRGQPQHF
>TRBV15|TRBJ1-5
CATSSQWGGVSNNQPQHF
>TRBV29-1|TRBJ2-1
CSVPRRDSNNEQFF